The 22 T cell receptor beta chains presented below share a single source sample, sequenced in a study of blood T cell repertoires in COVID-19. Measured with immunoSEQ multiplex PCR; TCRdb has only the in-frame clones, and not every one. The table records about 140,000 clones, more than 65% of them present only once. Sample: peripheral blood. These receptors were taken from a woman in her sixties with acute or convalescent COVID-19.

The J gene is TRBJ1-4, the V gene TRBV7-9; 9 nucleotides agree with TRBD1. Per the germline V gene, CDR1 is SEHNR and CDR2 is FQNEAQ (reference sequence). The CDR3 has 15 residues. V was pared by 3 bases and J by 4 bases, with 3 bases of the junction left unmatched. The CDR3 sequence: CASSFRTGVNEKLFF. CDR3 coding DNA: TGTGCCAGCAGCTTCCGGACAGGGGTTAATGAAAAACTGTTTTTT.

As DNA, the CDR3 is TGTGCCAGTAGTATCACAGATAATTCACCCCTCCACTTT. It encodes CASSITDNSPLHF. This chain links TRBV19 with TRBJ1-6; no firm D call. This CDR3 has 13 residues. The V end was cut by 3 bases, the J end by 5 bases, with 5 bases between. CDR1 is LNHDA and CDR2 is SQIVND in the germline V gene (reference sequence).

This clone was counted a single time. V and J are TRBV18 and TRBJ2-5; 10 positions match TRBD2. Trimming removed 2 bases from V and 4 bases from J; junction bases left unmatched: 4. This CDR3 has 15 residues. Germline V lookup: CDR1 KGHSH, CDR2 LQKENI. The DNA for the CDR3 is TGTGCCAGCTCACCAAGGCTAGCGGGGGCAGAGACCCAGTACTTC. Translating it yields CASSPRLAGAETQYF.

The table lists this clone with a count of one. The chain recombines TRBV6-5 with TRBJ1-1, with 7 positions matching TRBD1. The CDR3 has 16 residues. The V gene's germline CDR1 is MNHEY and CDR2 SVGAGI. V lost 0 bases, J lost 4 bases, and 8 bases stayed unmatched. CDR3 sequence reads: CASSYSISGTATEAFF. For the CDR3, the DNA is TGTGCCAGCAGTTACTCGATATCCGGGACAGCCACTGAAGCTTTCTTT.

The chain couples TRBV3-1 (or the pseudogene TRBV3-2) to TRBJ2-1; tentative D call: TRBD2 (5 bases). The CDR3 is made up of 17 amino acids. V was pared by 1 base and J by 2 bases, with 15 bases between. Per the germline V gene, CDR1 is LGHDT and CDR2 is YNNKEL (reference sequence). The CDR3 sequence: CASSQGSAGLPYNEQFF. The CDR3, as DNA: TGTGCCAGCAGCCAAGGATCTGCGGGCCTTCCCTACAATGAGCAGTTCTTC.

This chain joins TRBV5-1 and TRBJ2-7, with 11 bases identical to TRBD1. Trimming removed 4 bases from V and 3 bases from J; junction bases left unmatched: 3. This CDR3 has 14 residues. In germline, CDR1 is SGHRS, CDR2 YFSETQ. Written as DNA, the CDR3 is TGCGCCAGCAGCGTCGGGACAGGGGGCTACGAGCAGTACTTC. Its protein is CASSVGTGGYEQYF.

Worth noting for this clone: This CDR3 is also generated by other DNA sequences in the sample. The V call is TRBV6-5, the J call TRBJ1-1, with D possibly TRBD1 on 6 matching bases. The CDR3 is made up of 13 amino acids. From germline, CDR1 is MNHEY and CDR2 SVGAGI. The V gene lost 6 bases and the J gene lost 2 bases, with 10 bases spanning the gap. CDR3 amino acids: CASSWGQNTEAFF. Written as DNA, the CDR3 is TGTGCCAGCAGCTGGGGACAAAACACTGAAGCTTTCTTT.

The J gene is TRBJ1-3, the V gene TRBV28; TRBD1 agrees at 7 bases. Germline V gene sequence: CDR1 MDHEN, CDR2 SYDVKM. This CDR3 has 15 amino acids. V was clipped by 5 bases and J by 3 bases; unmatched bases: 7. For the CDR3, the DNA is TGTGCCAGCAGTCCGGGACAGTTGTTTGGAAACACCATATATTTT. Residues: CASSPGQLFGNTIYF.

V gene TRBV15 combines with J gene TRBJ1-1; a possible D gene is TRBD1 (5 bases). The CDR3 length is 17 residues. The V gene's germline CDR1 is LNHNV and CDR2 YYDKDF (reference sequence). Trimming cost V 1 base and J 1 base, with 16 bases left between them. Written as DNA, the CDR3 is TGTGCCACCAGCAGAGGACGAGGGGCGGGATGGAACACTGAAGCTTTCTTT. The encoded protein is CATSRGRGAGWNTEAFF.

The CDR3 region is CASSRAIGGISNTEAFF. The CDR3 DNA follows: TGTGCCAGCAGCCGAGCCATAGGGGGCATTTCCAACACTGAAGCTTTCTTT. This chain links TRBV4-2 with TRBJ1-1, with 7 bases that match TRBD1. V lost 4 bases and J lost 2; bases outside the gene matches: 13. The CDR3 runs to 17 residues. Germline assignment: CDR1 LGHNA and CDR2 YNFKEQ.

V is TRBV11-2 and J is TRBJ2-7; TRBD2 matches 9 bases. Per the germline V gene, CDR1 is SGHAT and CDR2 is FQNNGV. The CDR3 contains 15 residues. V lost 4 bases to trimming and J lost 3 bases; unmatched junction nucleotides: 7. Here the CDR3 reads CASSSRGTSLYEQYF. The CDR3 DNA sequence: TGTGCCAGCAGCTCAAGGGGGACTAGCCTCTACGAGCAGTACTTC.

This chain joins TRBV6-5 and TRBJ1-6; 7 bases are a match to TRBD1. V shed 2 bases and J 7 bases; nucleotides not matched to a gene: 2. Germline CDR1 is MNHEY and CDR2 is SVGAGI. The CDR3 has 14 residues. CDR3 DNA: TGTGCCAGCAGTTACGGGACAGAAAATTCACCCCTCCACTTT. Translating it yields CASSYGTENSPLHF.

The gene calls are TRBV30 and TRBJ2-5, with 12 bases lining up with TRBD1. Germline CDR1 is GTSNPN and CDR2 is SVGIG (reference sequence). The CDR3 has 17 amino acids. V lost 2 bases and J lost 4; bases outside the gene matches: 11. CDR3 amino acids: CAWSLPPGQGALETQYF. CDR3 nucleotide sequence: TGTGCCTGGAGTCTCCCCCCGGGACAGGGGGCCTTAGAGACCCAGTACTTC.

V gene TRBV30 combines with J gene TRBJ2-5; TRBD2 aligns across 7 bases. V shed 0 bases and J 5 bases; nucleotides not matched to a gene: 12. Germline-derived CDR1 and CDR2 are GTSNPN and SVGIG (reference sequence). The CDR3 totals 16 residues. The DNA for the CDR3 is TGTGCCTGGAGTGTACCGTTTGCGGGAGTCCGGGAGACCCAGTACTTC. Its translation: CAWSVPFAGVRETQYF. The complete variable domain, with remaining parts taken from reference TRBV30 and TRBJ2-5, reads SQTIHQWPATLVQPVGSPLSLECTVEGTSNPNLYWYRQAAGRGLQLLFYSVGIGQISSEVPQNLSASRPQDRQFILSSKKLLLSDSGFYLCAWSVPFAGVRETQYFGPGTRLLVL.

V and J are TRBV7-9 and TRBJ1-1; TRBD1 matches at 7 bases. The germline gives CDR1 SEHNR, CDR2 FQNEAQ (reference sequence). CDR3 length: 14 amino acids. V dropped 4 bases and J dropped 7; count of bases not matched to a gene: 9. This chain's CDR3 is CASSYSSGTDEAFF. The CDR3 bases are TGTGCCAGCAGCTACTCCTCCGGGACAGATGAAGCTTTCTTT.

The V and J genes are TRBV4-3 and TRBJ2-1; D is ambiguous. Germline CDR1 and CDR2: LGHNA and YSLEER. V shed 4 bases and J shed 2 bases, with 21 bases lying between them. The CDR3 runs 18 residues. The CDR3 region is CASSPHPLDPTAYNEQFF. CDR3 nucleotide sequence: TGCGCCAGCAGCCCCCATCCCCTAGACCCCACCGCCTACAATGAGCAGTTCTTC.

This chain uses TRBV4-1 with TRBJ1-1, with 9 bases fitting TRBD1. The CDR3 totals 16 residues. With V trimmed by 2 bases and J by 1 base, 5 bases remained unmatched. Germline V gives CDR1 MGHRA, CDR2 YSYEKL. The CDR3 nucleotides read TGCGCCAGCAGCCAACCGGGACAGGGATGGAACACTGAAGCTTTCTTT. This translates into CASSQPGQGWNTEAFF.

This clone occurred a few times. The genes are TRBV14 and TRBJ2-3; D uncertain. With 4 bases removed from V and 8 bases from J, the gap between germline ends came to 19 bases. CDR1 is SGHDN and CDR2 is FVKESK in the germline V gene. The CDR3 extends over 15 amino acids. CDR3 protein: CASSRRRHAVATQYF. The CDR3 DNA follows: TGTGCCAGCAGCCGACGTCGACATGCAGTTGCTACGCAGTATTTT.

This chain joins TRBV7-9 and TRBJ2-7; D not resolved. The CDR3 loop spans 14 amino acids. Germline CDR1 SEHNR, CDR2 FQNEAQ (reference sequence). V gave up 4 bases and J gave up 1 base, with 11 bases separating them. The CDR3 DNA reads TGTGCCAGCAGCTCCCCGGTTCTTTCCTACGAGCAGTACTTC. Protein: CASSSPVLSYEQYF.

The chain links TRBV4-3 to TRBJ2-3; 10 bases align to TRBD1. The V gene end was trimmed by 5 bases and the J gene end by 4 bases; junction bases not matched to a gene: 6. CDR1 LGHNA and CDR2 YSLEER come from the germline V gene. The CDR3 has 15 amino acids. CDR3: CASSEGQGESDTQYF. As DNA, the CDR3 is TGCGCCAGCAGCGAAGGACAGGGGGAATCAGATACGCAGTATTTT.

The rearrangement uses TRBV6-1 and TRBJ1-6; TRBD1 matches 7 bases. This CDR3 is built from 16 residues. CDR1 is MNHNS and CDR2 is SASEGT in the germline V gene. J gave up 7 bases and V 4 bases, and 10 bases lay outside the gene matches. The CDR3: CASSGVGGQFNSPLHF. In DNA form, the CDR3 reads TGTGCCAGCAGTGGAGTAGGGGGACAGTTCAATTCACCCCTCCACTTT.

This chain connects TRBV27 to TRBJ2-1; the match to TRBD2 covers 14 bases. The V gene's germline CDR1 is MNHEY and CDR2 SMNVEV (reference sequence). This CDR3 is 15 amino acids long. After removal of 3 bases from V and 8 bases from J, the junction contained 3 bases not matched to a gene. The CDR3 DNA sequence: TGTGCCAGCAGTTTCGGGACTAGCGGGAGTTATGAGCAGTTCTTC. It yields the protein CASSFGTSGSYEQFF.